Below are 8 T cell receptor beta chains sequenced from a single sample in a study of post-analysis software for immune sequencing data. Study conclusions and caveats: There were roughly five TRBV segments more frequent in patients than controls, and TRBV5-6, TRBV5-1 and TRBV20-1 were among them.

Antigens for these TCRs are unknown. Sequencing libraries made from TCR beta cDNA carried unique molecular identifiers. TCRdb ran MiXCR on the PCR reads and lists one entry per CDR3 protein. The repertoire has some 690,000 distinct CDR3 sequences, about 27% of them found once; the top ten carry more than 0.45%. The sample taken for sequencing was blood. The receptors were gathered from a girl aged 10 to 17 with multiple sclerosis.

Comments on this clonotype: One base away lies a much larger clone, so this may be a sequencing read error. This chain joins TRBV7-8 and TRBJ2-1; TRBD2 matches at 13 bases. The DNA end is a closer match to TRBJ2-7, so the J assignment may be wrong. In germline, CDR1 is SGHVS, CDR2 FQNEAQ. The length of the CDR3 is 18 residues. DNA for the CDR3: TGTGCCAGCAGCTTGGGACTAGCGGGGCTTGGCTCCTACAATGAGCAGTACTTC. Amino acids: CASSLGLAGLGSYNEQYF.

This clonotype was seen at least ten times. The chain has TRBV20-1 and TRBJ1-6; tentatively, D is TRBD1 (5 bases). The CDR3 spans 15 residues. V was pared by 5 bases and J by 4 bases, with 15 bases between. CDR1 and CDR2 from the germline V gene are DFQATT and SNEGSKA (reference sequence). CDR3 coding DNA: TGCAGTGCTTATAAGGGACCGAGTTATAATTCACCCCTCCACTTT. Protein sequence: CSAYKGPSYNSPLHF.

The rearrangement joins TRBV7-7 to TRBJ2-5, with 8 bases aligning to TRBD2. This CDR3 contains 15 residues. Per germline, CDR1 SSHAT and CDR2 FNYEAQ (reference sequence). The ends lost 5 bases at V and 5 bases at J; junction bases unmatched: 10. The CDR3 bases are TGTGCCAGCAGCCGTACTAGCGGTGGTTTCGAGACCCAGTACTTC. It translates to CASSRTSGGFETQYF.

In this sample, this clonotype turned up once. V gene TRBV27 combines with J gene TRBJ1-5; D unresolved. Trimming cost V 3 bases and J 0 bases, with 9 bases left between them. The CDR3 has 15 amino acids. Germline lookup yields CDR1 MNHEY and CDR2 SMNVEV (reference sequence). The CDR3 here is CASSFRWDSNQPQHF. The CDR3 nucleotides read TGTGCCAGCAGTTTCCGGTGGGATAGCAATCAGCCCCAGCATTTT.

This clonotype was seen a handful of times. CDR3 in amino acids: CSARDPDRSYNEQFF. CDR3 nucleotide sequence: TGCAGTGCTAGAGATCCCGACCGATCCTACAATGAGCAGTTCTTC. The V call is TRBV20-1, the J call TRBJ2-1; D is uncertain. Deletions cut 0 bases from V and 1 base from J, with 10 bases between. Germline V gene sequence: CDR1 DFQATT, CDR2 SNEGSKA (reference sequence). The CDR3 totals 15 residues.

The V and J genes are TRBV7-9 and TRBJ2-1; D perhaps matches TRBD1 (5 bases). Germline V lookup: CDR1 SEHNR, CDR2 FQNEAQ (reference sequence). The CDR3 has 13 amino acids. V was pared by 2 bases and J by 13 bases, with 15 bases between. CDR3 nucleotides: TGTGCCAGCAGCTTACCAGGGATACCTCACCAGTTCTTC. Translated: CASSLPGIPHQFF.

In its sample, this clonotype was seen a few times. The V call is TRBV6-4, the J call TRBJ2-3; 13 nucleotides agree with TRBD2. This CDR3 is 16 amino acids long. Germline loops: CDR1 MRHNA, CDR2 SNTAGT. V shed 0 bases and J 5 bases; nucleotides not matched to a gene: 2. CDR3 DNA sequence: TGTGCCAGCAGTGACTCCGGGACTAGCGGGGAAGATACGCAGTATTTT. As protein: CASSDSGTSGEDTQYF.

This clonotype was detected a few times. The chain has TRBV12-3 or TRBV12-4 and TRBJ2-1, with D uncertain. The CDR3 runs to 16 residues. V was pared by 3 bases and J by 6 bases, with 18 bases between. The CDR3 reads CASSFNLRMSGNEQFF. The CDR3 bases are TGTGCCAGCAGTTTTAATCTACGAATGTCGGGCAATGAGCAGTTCTTC.